These 27 T cell receptor beta chains came from one sample sequenced in a study of shared clonotypes between healthy human individuals. Sequencing was performed with immunoSEQ multiplex PCR; in TCRdb, only in-frame clones are kept and a portion is missing. The sample lists over 1.4 million clones, 96% occurring once. The material sequenced was naive CD4+ T cells sorted from blood. Subset specified: CD45RA+ positively selected. The source of these receptors is a man in his thirties or forties in good health.

The chain carries TRBV15 and TRBJ2-1; the D is unclear. The germline V gene encodes CDR1 LNHNV and CDR2 YYDKDF (reference sequence). This CDR3 contains 14 residues. V lost 0 bases and J lost 14, with 17 bases in between. CDR3 DNA sequence: TGTGCCACCAGCAGAGATGTGCCAGTTCCCCCGGAGTTCTTC. Residues: CATSRDVPVPPEFF.

On this clone itself: The sample holds other DNA sequences that translate to the same CDR3. The chain couples TRBV5-1 to TRBJ2-3; D is possibly TRBD2 (5 bases). The CDR3 is made up of 14 amino acids. CDR1 and CDR2 from the germline V gene are SGHRS and YFSETQ. V was clipped by 2 bases and J by 0 bases, with 7 bases between them. CDR3 sequence reads: CASSLGLSTDTQYF. The CDR3 bases are TGCGCCAGCAGCTTAGGACTTAGCACAGATACGCAGTATTTT.

This clone is a singleton in its sample. This chain joins TRBV5-1 and TRBJ2-6, with TRBD1 matching over 7 bases. J was trimmed by 0 bases and V by 2 bases; bases with no gene match: 11. The CDR3 loop spans 19 amino acids. Germline V gene data show CDR1 as SGHRS and CDR2 as YFSETQ. CDR3 protein: CASSFPPDRSLSGANVLTF. CDR3 in DNA: TGCGCCAGCAGCTTTCCCCCGGACAGGTCCCTCTCTGGGGCCAACGTCCTGACTTTC.

The chain uses TRBV5-1 and TRBJ2-1, with TRBD2 identical over 10 bases. Germline lookup yields CDR1 SGHRS and CDR2 YFSETQ. J lost 5 bases, V lost 4 bases, and 9 bases had no gene match. This CDR3 comprises 16 residues. As DNA, the CDR3 is TGCGCCAGCAGCAGCATAGCGGGAGGAATGAACAATGAGCAGTTCTTC. This encodes CASSSIAGGMNNEQFF.

This clone occurred once. The chain links TRBV7-3 to TRBJ1-3; a possible D gene is TRBD1 (5 bases). The CDR3 is 13 amino acids. Germline values: CDR1 SGHTA, CDR2 FQGTGA. V shed 5 bases and J shed 2 bases, with 7 bases lying between them. CDR3 amino acids: CASSTGAGNTIYF. The CDR3 region has the DNA TGTGCCAGCAGCACGGGGGCTGGAAACACCATATATTTT.

The CDR3 loop reads CAITTGPGGGGPQHF. CDR3 sequence (DNA): TGTGCCATTACCACCGGACCAGGTGGGGGTGGACCCCAGCATTTT. The V gene is TRBV6-6, the J gene TRBJ1-5; D perhaps matches TRBD1 (5 bases). Germline CDR1 reads MNHNY; CDR2 reads SVGAGI (reference sequence). The CDR3 length is 15 residues. V was cut by 10 bases and J by 10 bases, with 26 bases left in between.

The J gene is TRBJ2-2, the V gene TRBV18; maybe TRBD1 (6 bases). V lost 6 bases and J lost 0, with 17 bases in between. The germline V gene encodes CDR1 KGHSH and CDR2 LQKENI. The CDR3 runs 17 residues. The CDR3 is CASSWTVIYPNTGELFF. For the CDR3, the DNA is TGTGCCAGCTCGTGGACAGTAATCTATCCGAACACCGGGGAGCTGTTTTTT.

Worth noting for this clone: At one end, the junction sequence differs from germline, possibly due to a read error. The gene calls are TRBV10-3 and TRBJ2-7, with D unclear. CDR1 and CDR2 from the germline V gene are ENHRY and SYGVKD. The CDR3 length is 14 residues. CDR3 in DNA: TGTGCCATCAGTGAGTCTGGCCCCCCGGGCACAACGTGCTTC. It yields the protein CAISESGPPGTTCF.

This chain connects TRBV10-3 to TRBJ2-2; D may be TRBD1 (6 bases). The CDR3 consists of 14 residues. The ends were cut back, 6 bases at V and 2 bases at J, with 10 bases in the middle. Germline V gene data show CDR1 as ENHRY and CDR2 as SYGVKD. The DNA of the CDR3 is TGTGCCATCAGCCGGGACACTAACACCGGGGAGCTGTTTTTT. Its protein is CAISRDTNTGELFF.

The chain joins TRBV6-6 to TRBJ2-7; 11 positions agree with TRBD2. Trimming took 7 bases from V and 5 from J; bases not matched to a gene: 13. There are 16 residues in the CDR3. CDR1 MNHNY and CDR2 SVGAGI come from the germline V gene (reference sequence). The CDR3 DNA reads TGTGCCAGCAAGCTGGAACTAGCGGGAGTTGGGAACGAGCAGTACTTC. This gives the protein CASKLELAGVGNEQYF.

V usage is TRBV9 and J usage is TRBJ1-2; no definite D call. Germline-derived CDR1 and CDR2 are SGDLS and YYNGEE. There are 14 residues in the CDR3. V dropped 3 bases and J dropped 8 bases, with 17 bases sitting between them. The DNA of the CDR3 is TGTGCCAGCAGCGAGGATGAGACGGTGCGGGGCTACACCTTC. Amino acids: CASSEDETVRGYTF.

Here the CDR3 DNA reads TGTGCCAGCAGCCTTACCGGGACTAGCGTTTACGAGCAGTACTTC. Translating gives CASSLTGTSVYEQYF. This chain links TRBV6-5 with TRBJ2-7, with 10 bases identical to TRBD2. With 6 bases clipped from V and 4 bases from J, the junction kept 9 bases outside the gene matches. Germline V gene data show CDR1 as MNHEY and CDR2 as SVGAGI. The CDR3 is 15 amino acids.

The chain recombines TRBV5-1 with TRBJ2-1; 7 bases align to TRBD2. Germline-derived CDR1 and CDR2 are SGHRS and YFSETQ. This CDR3 spans 15 amino acids. The CDR3 spells CGRSTRGVSYNEQFF. In nucleotides, the CDR3 is TGCGGGCGGAGTACTCGGGGGGTCTCCTACAATGAGCAGTTCTTC.

J is TRBJ2-7 and V is TRBV5-1; D perhaps matches TRBD1 (5 bases). V shed 0 bases and J shed 0 bases, with 13 bases lying between them. There are 16 residues in the CDR3. CDR1 is SGHRS and CDR2 is YFSETQ in the germline V gene. CDR3 DNA: TGCGCCAGCAGCTTGGATTTCTTTAGGGGCTCCTACGAGCAGTACTTC. Residues: CASSLDFFRGSYEQYF.

CDR3 DNA: TGTGCCAGCAGCTTAGCCGGGAGGGTGGATGAGCAGTTCTTC. Its protein is CASSLAGRVDEQFF. This chain joins TRBV11-2 and TRBJ2-1; 8 bases are shared with TRBD2. The V segment lost 1 base and the J segment 8 bases; nucleotides outside the gene matches: 4. The V gene's germline CDR1 is SGHAT and CDR2 FQNNGV. The length of the CDR3 is 14 residues. The complete variable domain, with remaining parts taken from reference TRBV11-2 and TRBJ2-1, reads EAGVAQSPRYKIIEKRQSVAFWCNPISGHATLYWYQQILGQGPKLLIQFQNNGVVDDSQLPKDRFSAERLKGVDSTLKIQPAKLEDSAVYLCASSLAGRVDEQFFGPGTRLTVL.

This chain links TRBV5-1 with TRBJ2-7, with 8 bases aligning to TRBD2. The CDR3 contains 16 residues. V lost 4 bases to trimming and J lost 2 bases; unmatched junction nucleotides: 11. CDR1 and CDR2 from the germline V gene are SGHRS and YFSETQ. CDR3 nucleotide sequence: TGCGCCAGCAGCCGTTCAAGCGGGAGCCCTACCTACGAGCAGTACTTC. Its translation is CASSRSSGSPTYEQYF.

This clone was seen only once. The chain employs TRBV9 and TRBJ2-7; possible D gene TRBD2, 5 bases. There are 16 residues in the CDR3. Trimming removed 3 bases from V and 8 bases from J, with 24 bases in between. Germline CDR1 SGDLS, CDR2 YYNGEE. The DNA for the CDR3 is TGTGCCAGCAGCGACTCCCCGGACTTACTCTCTACGAAGCAGTACTTC. Translation gives CASSDSPDLLSTKQYF.

This clone was seen a single time. The chain couples TRBV11-2 to TRBJ2-1; D may match TRBD1 or TRBD2 (5 bases each). The germline CDR1 and CDR2 sequences are SGHAT and FQNNGV. The CDR3 extends over 14 amino acids. The V gene lost 5 bases and the J gene lost 3 bases, with 11 bases spanning the gap. CDR3 nucleotide sequence: TGTGCCAGCAGCCCGGGGACGAACTACAATGAGCAGTTCTTC. Translating gives CASSPGTNYNEQFF.

The gene calls are TRBV28 and TRBJ1-5; D uncertain. This CDR3 is 14 amino acids long. Trimming shortened V by 3 bases and J by 3 bases, and 9 bases separated the two germline ends. The germline CDR1 and CDR2 sequences are MDHEN and SYDVKM. CDR3 sequence reads: CASSFSGYNQPQHF. The CDR3 DNA follows: TGTGCCAGCAGTTTTTCGGGGTACAATCAGCCCCAGCATTTT.

The CDR3 loop is CASSLAAPGQGAGGYTF. Written as DNA, the CDR3 is TGTGCCAGCAGCTTAGCGGCACCAGGACAGGGGGCTGGAGGCTACACCTTC. V is TRBV7-9 and J is TRBJ1-2; 11 positions match TRBD1. Germline CDR1 is SEHNR and CDR2 is FQNEAQ (reference sequence). The CDR3 runs 17 residues. The V gene end was trimmed by 0 bases and the J gene end by 8 bases; junction bases not matched to a gene: 11.

V and J are TRBV10-1 and TRBJ2-3, with 8 bases identical to TRBD2. The V gene end was trimmed by 6 bases and the J gene end by 4 bases; junction bases not matched to a gene: 9. The CDR3 loop spans 15 amino acids. Germline V gene sequence: CDR1 WNHNN, CDR2 SYGVQD (reference sequence). The CDR3: CASSPGLAGADTQYF. For the CDR3, the DNA is TGCGCCAGCAGCCCCGGACTAGCCGGCGCAGATACGCAGTATTTT.

Points on this clone: Other DNA variants within this sample encode the same CDR3. The chain joins TRBV20-1 to TRBJ2-7; no firm D call. Germline values: CDR1 DFQATT, CDR2 SNEGSKA (reference sequence). Between the trimmed V and J ends, which lost 0 bases and 6 bases, there was a span of 6 bases. CDR3 length: 11 amino acids. This CDR3 is CSARDRVEQYF. The CDR3 DNA follows: TGCAGTGCTAGAGATCGGGTCGAGCAGTACTTC.

In this sample, this clone turned up once. The rearrangement uses TRBV9 and TRBJ1-5, with D perhaps TRBD1 (6 bases). Germline V gene sequence: CDR1 SGDLS, CDR2 YYNGEE. V lost 2 bases to trimming and J lost 3 bases, with 9 bases between them. This CDR3 comprises 14 residues. The CDR3 protein is CASSVGASNQPQHF. The CDR3 bases are TGTGCCAGCAGCGTGGGGGCCTCCAATCAGCCCCAGCATTTT.

The CDR3 DNA sequence: TGTGCCAGCAGTCCCTATCTACGGGGTCCCTCCTACAATGAGCAGTTCTTC. Translated, it gives CASSPYLRGPSYNEQFF. The chain couples TRBV27 to TRBJ2-1; tentatively, D is TRBD2 (5 bases). V lost 5 bases and J 0 bases, leaving 17 bases between the germline ends. The CDR3 is 17 amino acids. CDR1 is MNHEY and CDR2 is SMNVEV in the germline V gene (reference sequence).

The chain combines TRBV18 with TRBJ2-1, with D perhaps assigned TRBD1 or TRBD2 (5 bases each). This CDR3 spans 20 amino acids. Trimming pared 3 bases from V and 4 bases from J, leaving 28 bases between. Germline V gene sequence: CDR1 KGHSH, CDR2 LQKENI. The CDR3 nucleotides read TGTGCCAGCTCACCCCAAACCGGGACCGCCTGGGTTTCTTTATACAATGAGCAGTTCTTC. Translation: CASSPQTGTAWVSLYNEQFF.

The chain combines TRBV19 with TRBJ1-3; D gene uncertain. The CDR3 extends over 15 amino acids. V gave up 6 bases and J gave up 4 bases, with 16 bases separating them. CDR1 and CDR2 (germline): LNHDA, SQIVND (reference sequence). As DNA, the CDR3 is TGTGCCAGTAGGACAACAGCGGGCCGAGGAAACACCATATATTTT. Translating it yields CASRTTAGRGNTIYF.

J is TRBJ1-1 and V is TRBV7-9; D not resolved. Germline V CDR1 and CDR2: SEHNR, FQNEAQ (reference sequence). The CDR3 length is 15 residues. V was clipped by 5 bases and J by 0 bases, with 13 bases between them. The CDR3 sequence: CASSPQTGVNTEAFF. CDR3 bases: TGTGCCAGCAGCCCACAGACGGGAGTGAACACTGAAGCTTTCTTT.